Sequencing of this T cell receptor beta chain was carried out in a study of neoadjuvant anti-PD-1 for oral cavity cancer. Study-wide context: Non-progressing patients received a fourth nivolumab dose near day 43, then surgery on days 50-56.

Trimming removed 3 bases from V and 1 base from J; junction bases left unmatched: 6. CDR1 is LNHDA, CDR2 SQIVND, per germline (reference sequence). The CDR3 sequence is 15 residues long. Profiled with immunoSEQ multiplex PCR; TCRdb holds only in-frame clones, not every one. The data hold 11,000 to 15,000 clones, with 65% to 70% observed a single time. This TCR was sampled from a person aged 35-80 years with oral cavity squamous cell carcinoma. Sequencing was performed on PBMCs, taken before nivolumab (anti-PD-1) treatment. J is TRBJ2-7 and V is TRBV19, with TRBD1 matching 7 bases. The CDR3 sequence: CASSIAAGGSYEQYF. CDR3 DNA sequence: TGTGCCAGTAGTATTGCGGCAGGGGGTTCCTACGAGCAGTACTTC.